The present T cell receptor beta chain was sequenced within a study of blood T cell repertoires in COVID-19. Background on the study: The analysed material was cDNA or gDNA that came from T cells, B-cell-depleted T cells, or PBMCs.

In the original processing: Using reference gene primer amplification, nucleated cell counts were estimated. The repertoire was sequenced with immunoSEQ multiplex PCR; TCRdb's copy has only in-frame clones and lacks some. The DNA was the basis for D and trimming; V, J and clone size are from that table. The sample has under 200,000 clones, roughly four fifths seen once. The sample comprised peripheral blood. This receptor was identified in a man aged 40-49 years who had recovered from COVID-19.

The CDR3 DNA reads as TGTGCCACCCTTCCGTCTACTAGCACAGATACGCAGTATTTT. This gives the protein CATLPSTSTDTQYF. The gene calls are TRBV5-6 and TRBJ2-3; the D is unclear. This CDR3 has 14 amino acids. V was pared by 9 bases and J by 0 bases, with 14 bases between. Germline V CDR1 and CDR2: SGHDT, YYEEEE.